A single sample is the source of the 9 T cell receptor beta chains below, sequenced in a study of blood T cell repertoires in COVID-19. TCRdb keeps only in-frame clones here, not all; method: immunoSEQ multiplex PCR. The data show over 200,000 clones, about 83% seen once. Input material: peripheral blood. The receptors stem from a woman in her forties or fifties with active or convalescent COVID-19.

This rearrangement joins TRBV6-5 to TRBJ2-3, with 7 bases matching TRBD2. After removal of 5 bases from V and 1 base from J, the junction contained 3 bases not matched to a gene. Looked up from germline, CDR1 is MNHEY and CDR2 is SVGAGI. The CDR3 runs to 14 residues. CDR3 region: CASSLRGGTDTQYF. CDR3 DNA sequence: TGTGCCAGCAGTCTCCGGGGGGGCACAGATACGCAGTATTTT.

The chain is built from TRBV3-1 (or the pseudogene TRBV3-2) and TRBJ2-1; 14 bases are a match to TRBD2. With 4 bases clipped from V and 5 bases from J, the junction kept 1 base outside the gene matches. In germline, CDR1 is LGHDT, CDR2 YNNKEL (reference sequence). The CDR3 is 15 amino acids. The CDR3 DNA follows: TGTGCCAGCAGCCGGGGACTAGCGGGGGACAATGAGCAGTTCTTC. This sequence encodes CASSRGLAGDNEQFF.

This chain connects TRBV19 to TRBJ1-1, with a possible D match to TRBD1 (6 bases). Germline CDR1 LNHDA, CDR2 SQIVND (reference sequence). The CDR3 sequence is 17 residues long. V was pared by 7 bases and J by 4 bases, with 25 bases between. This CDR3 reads CASIAPAQGLWRTEAFF. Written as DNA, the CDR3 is TGTGCCAGTATAGCCCCTGCCCAGGGGTTGTGGCGCACTGAAGCTTTCTTT.

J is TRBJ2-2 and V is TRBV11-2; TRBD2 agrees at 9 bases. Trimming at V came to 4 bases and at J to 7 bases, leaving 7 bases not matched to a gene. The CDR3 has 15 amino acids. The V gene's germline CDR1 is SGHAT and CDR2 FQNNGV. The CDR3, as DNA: TGTGCCAGCAGCTCCGGACTAGCGTGGGTCGGGGAGCTGTTTTTT. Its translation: CASSSGLAWVGELFF.

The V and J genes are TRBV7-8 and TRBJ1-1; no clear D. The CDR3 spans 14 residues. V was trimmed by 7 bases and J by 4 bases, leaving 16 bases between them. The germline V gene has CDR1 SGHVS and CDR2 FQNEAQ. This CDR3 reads CASTERMGPTEAFF. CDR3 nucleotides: TGTGCCAGCACCGAAAGAATGGGCCCCACTGAAGCTTTCTTT.

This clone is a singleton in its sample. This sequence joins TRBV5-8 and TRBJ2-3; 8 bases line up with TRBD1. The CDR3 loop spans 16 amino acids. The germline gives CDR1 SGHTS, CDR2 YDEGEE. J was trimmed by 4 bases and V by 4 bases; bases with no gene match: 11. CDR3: CASSREGPGGADTQYF. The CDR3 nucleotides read TGTGCCAGCAGCCGCGAAGGTCCAGGGGGCGCAGATACGCAGTATTTT.

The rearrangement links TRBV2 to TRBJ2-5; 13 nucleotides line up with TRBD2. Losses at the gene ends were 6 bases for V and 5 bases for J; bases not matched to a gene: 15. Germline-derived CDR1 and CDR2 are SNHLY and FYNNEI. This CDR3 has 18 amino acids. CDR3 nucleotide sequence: TGTGCCAGCAGCTTTACTAGCGGGGGGGCCGGTGGGAAGGAGACCCAGTACTTC. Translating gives CASSFTSGGAGGKETQYF.

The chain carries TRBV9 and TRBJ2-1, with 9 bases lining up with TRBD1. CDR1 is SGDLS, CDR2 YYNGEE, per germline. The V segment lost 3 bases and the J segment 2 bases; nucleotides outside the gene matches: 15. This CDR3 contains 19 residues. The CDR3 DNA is TGTGCCAGCAGCGAGCCCAAGGCGCCCGGACAGGGGCCCTACAATGAGCAGTTCTTC. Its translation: CASSEPKAPGQGPYNEQFF.

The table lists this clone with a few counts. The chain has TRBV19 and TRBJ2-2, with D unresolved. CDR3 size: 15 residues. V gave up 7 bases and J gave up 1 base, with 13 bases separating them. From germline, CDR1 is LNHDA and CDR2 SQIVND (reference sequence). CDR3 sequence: CASIREAKNTGELFF. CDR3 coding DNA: TGTGCCAGTATTAGAGAGGCCAAGAACACCGGGGAGCTGTTTTTT.